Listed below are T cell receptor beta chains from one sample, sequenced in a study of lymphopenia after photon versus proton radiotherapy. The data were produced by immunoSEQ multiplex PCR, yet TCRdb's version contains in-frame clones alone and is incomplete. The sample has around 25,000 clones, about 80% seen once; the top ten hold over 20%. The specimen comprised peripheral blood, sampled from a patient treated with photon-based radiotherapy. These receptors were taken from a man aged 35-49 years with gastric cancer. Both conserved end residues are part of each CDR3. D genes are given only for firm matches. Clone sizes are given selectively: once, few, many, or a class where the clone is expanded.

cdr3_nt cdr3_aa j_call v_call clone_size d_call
TGTGCCAGCAGTGACGGCTACGAGCAGTACTTC CASSDGYEQYF TRBJ2-7 TRBV2 - -
TGTGCCAGCAGCTTAGGCCAGCTCGAGCAGTACTTC CASSLGQLEQYF TRBJ2-7 TRBV7-9 medium-sized -
TGTGCCAGCAGCTTGCAGGGGATGGAAGCTTTCTTT CASSLQGMEAFF TRBJ1-1 TRBV5-6 - -
TGTGCCAGCAGGATGGTGGGGGGAAATAATTCACCCCTCCACTTT CASRMVGGNNSPLHF TRBJ1-6 TRBV5-5 - -
TGTGCCAGCAGTGAATCGCGGGGGGGCTCCTACGAGCAGTACTTC CASSESRGGSYEQYF TRBJ2-7 TRBV25-1 - TRBD2
TGCGCCAGCAGCTTGGATGGACAGAATTCACCCCTCCACTTT CASSLDGQNSPLHF TRBJ1-6 TRBV5-1 - -
TGTGCCAGCAGCTTAGATCCCCAGTATGGCTACACCTTC CASSLDPQYGYTF TRBJ1-2 TRBV11-2 few -
TGTGCCAGCAGCGCTATGGACCGACAGGGTGGCACCGGGGAGCTGTTTTTT CASSAMDRQGGTGELFF TRBJ2-2 TRBV7-9 - TRBD1
TGTGCCAGCAGCTTCGGTGGGATTTATAGCAATCAGCCCCAGCATTTT CASSFGGIYSNQPQHF TRBJ1-5 TRBV7-2 - -
TGTGCCAGCAGCCAGGACAGGGGGACCGGGGAGCTGTTTTTT CASSQDRGTGELFF TRBJ2-2 TRBV7-7 - TRBD1
TGCAGCGTTGAATGGGGTTGGAGCACTGAAGCTTTCTTT CSVEWGWSTEAFF TRBJ1-1 TRBV29-1 - -
TGTGCCAGCAGCTTGGCCAGGAGCTCCTATAATTCACCCCTCCACTTT CASSLARSSYNSPLHF TRBJ1-6 TRBV5-6 - -
TGTGCCAGCAGCTTGTCCAGGGCCTCGAACACCGGGGAGCTGTTTTTT CASSLSRASNTGELFF TRBJ2-2 TRBV7-3 - -
TGTGCCAGCAGCTTAGGTCGGGGCGCTGAAGCTTTCTTT CASSLGRGAEAFF TRBJ1-1 TRBV11-3 medium-sized -
TGTGCCAGCAGCTTGACAGGGAGGGGCTACGAGCAGTACTTC CASSLTGRGYEQYF TRBJ2-7 TRBV5-8 - -
TGTGCCAGTAGTAGCTTTTCGGGGGCCGGTAATGAGCAGTTCTTC CASSSFSGAGNEQFF TRBJ2-1 TRBV19 - -
TGTGCCAGCAGCGCCCGGGGTGGGACTTTGGGCTACACCTTC CASSARGGTLGYTF TRBJ1-2 TRBV2 once -
TGCGCCAGCAGCTTGTTCCAGGGATCAAAATCCTACAATGAGCAGTTCTTC CASSLFQGSKSYNEQFF TRBJ2-1 TRBV5-1 - -
TGTGCCTGGAGTGCCTGGAAGGACGAGCAGTACTTC CAWSAWKDEQYF TRBJ2-7 TRBV30 - -
TGTGCCAGCAGTGGACCGGGACAGGGGACCCCCTACAATGAGCAGTTCTTC CASSGPGQGTPYNEQFF TRBJ2-1 TRBV2 once TRBD1
TGTGCCAGCAGGCCACAACAGGGGAATGAGCAGTTCTTC CASRPQQGNEQFF TRBJ2-1 TRBV7-2 - TRBD1
TGTGCCAGCAGCTTGAGAGAGGGGGATACGCAGTATTTT CASSLREGDTQYF TRBJ2-3 TRBV11-3 - -
TGTGCCAGTAGTACAGGGTCGGATACGCAGTATTTT CASSTGSDTQYF TRBJ2-3 TRBV19 - -
TGTGCCAGCAGCCCAGGATACAATGAGCAGTTCTTC CASSPGYNEQFF TRBJ2-1 TRBV5-6 - -
TGTGCCAGCAGCCGAACACCGGGACAGCTCTATAATTCACCCCTCCACTTT CASSRTPGQLYNSPLHF TRBJ1-6 TRBV7-8 - TRBD1
TGTGCCAGCAGCGAAGGGGGGACAACTAACGAGCAGTACTTC CASSEGGTTNEQYF TRBJ2-7 TRBV13 - -
TGCAGCGTTGCCCTGGACAGTCCCAATTCACCCCTCCACTTT CSVALDSPNSPLHF TRBJ1-6 TRBV29-1 - -
TGTGCCAGCAGCTCCCGGGGACCGAAATACGAGCAGTACTTC CASSSRGPKYEQYF TRBJ2-7 TRBV11-2 - -
TGTGCCAGCAGCTTAGTCGGGACAGGGACCTACAATGAGCAGTTCTTC CASSLVGTGTYNEQFF TRBJ2-1 TRBV7-6 - TRBD1
TGTGCCAGCAGCGTAGTACGGGAGAGGCAGGGGACCTGCAATCAGCCCCAGCATTTT CASSVVRERQGTCNQPQHF TRBJ1-5 TRBV9 - -
TGTGCCAGCAGTTTAGCGGGGGGGCTAGGGGAGACCCAGTACTTC CASSLAGGLGETQYF TRBJ2-5 TRBV6-1 few TRBD2
TGTGCCAGCAGCCAAACTTCACTACGCGGGGGAGTATACCAAGAGACCCAGTACTTC CASSQTSLRGGVYQETQYF TRBJ2-5 TRBV14 few TRBD2
TGCGCCAGCAGTTTGGACAGGGCCTACGAGCAGTACTTC CASSLDRAYEQYF TRBJ2-7 TRBV5-1 - TRBD1
TGTGCCAGCAGTTTGACTAGCGGGGTACCCCTTAGCACAGATACGCAGTATTTT CASSLTSGVPLSTDTQYF TRBJ2-3 TRBV27 once TRBD2
TGTGCCAGCAGCACCGTAGCGGGGCCCGGGGAGACCCAGTACTTC CASSTVAGPGETQYF TRBJ2-5 TRBV5-5 - TRBD2
TGTGCCTGGAGTCCGGGACTAGCGTCGGACATTCAGTACTTC CAWSPGLASDIQYF TRBJ2-4 TRBV30 - TRBD2
TGTGCCAGCAGCGACGGGACAGCTAACTATGGCTACACCTTC CASSDGTANYGYTF TRBJ1-2 TRBV2 - TRBD1
TGTGCCAGCAGCTCCCAAATGGGGGAGCTGTTTTTT CASSSQMGELFF TRBJ2-2 TRBV11-3 - -
TGTGCCAGCAGCTTAAAGCGGGGGGGAGCCACAGATACGCAGTATTTT CASSLKRGGATDTQYF TRBJ2-3 TRBV7-9 - TRBD2
TGTGCCAGCAGCCCAGGTTGGGGGGTCGGGAGCAATCAGCCCCAGCATTTT CASSPGWGVGSNQPQHF TRBJ1-5 TRBV5-8 - -
TGTGCCAGCAGCCCGGGGGGGGATGAAGCTTTCTTT CASSPGGDEAFF TRBJ1-1 TRBV6-5 - -
TGCGCCAGCAGCCCGGGGGCCCCGGTCTACAATGAGCAGTTCTTC CASSPGAPVYNEQFF TRBJ2-1 TRBV4-3 - -
TGTGCCAGCGATAGCGCGTACCCGGCGACAGGGGCTAGCACAGATACGCAGTATTTT CASDSAYPATGASTDTQYF TRBJ2-3 TRBV7-8 - TRBD1
TGTGCCACCAGCATGATTCAGGGGGCTTCGTACGAGCAGTACTTC CATSMIQGASYEQYF TRBJ2-7 TRBV15 - TRBD1
TGTGCCAGCAGTGAATTAGGAGGGGAAGAGACCCAGTACTTC CASSELGGEETQYF TRBJ2-5 TRBV25-1 - -
TGTGCCAGTAGTACTAGCGGGGGGTACAATGAGCAGTTCTTC CASSTSGGYNEQFF TRBJ2-1 TRBV19 - TRBD2
TGTGCCAGCTCAGGGACAGGGCCAGATACGCAGTATTTT CASSGTGPDTQYF TRBJ2-3 TRBV18 - TRBD1
TGCGCCAGCAGCGACCACTCGATGAACACTGAAGCTTTCTTT CASSDHSMNTEAFF TRBJ1-1 TRBV4-1 - -
TGTGCCAGCAGCTCGGGGACGGACACTGAAGCTTTCTTT CASSSGTDTEAFF TRBJ1-1 TRBV7-9 - -
TGTGCCAGCAGTTTAAGGGCGGATTGGGGGAGCTACGAGCAGTACTTC CASSLRADWGSYEQYF TRBJ2-7 TRBV28 - -
TGTGCCAGCACCCCCTCGCCAGGTACCGGGGAGCTGTTTTTT CASTPSPGTGELFF TRBJ2-2 TRBV6-4 - -
TGTGCCACCTCTAAAGTAGGGACTAGCGGGGACAATGAGCAGTTCTTC CATSKVGTSGDNEQFF TRBJ2-1 TRBV10-3 once TRBD2
TGTGCCAGCAGCTCGGACAGGCGGGCGGCTGGAAACACCATATATTTT CASSSDRRAAGNTIYF TRBJ1-3 TRBV5-4 - TRBD1
TGTGCCACCAGCACGTTAAACGAGCAGTACTTC CATSTLNEQYF TRBJ2-7 TRBV15 once -
TGTGCCAGCTACGGGAACTTGGGGGCGGACTACAATGAGCAGTTCTTC CASYGNLGADYNEQFF TRBJ2-1 TRBV2 once -
TGTGCCAGCAGCTTCAGGACATTCAACTATGGCTACACCTTC CASSFRTFNYGYTF TRBJ1-2 TRBV5-4 medium-sized -
TGCGCCAGCAGCCAAGCTAACATTGGGGCAATATACGAGCAGTACTTC CASSQANIGAIYEQYF TRBJ2-7 TRBV4-1 once -
TGTGCCTGGAGTGTGCCCGCCAGCGAGCAGTACTTC CAWSVPASEQYF TRBJ2-7 TRBV30 - -